This TCR beta chain comes out of a study of molecular identifiers for immune sequencing clone quantification. About this clonotype: Its cognate antigen is unknown.

TCRdb redid the calling of the PCR reads with MiXCR, one entry per CDR3 protein. The sample carries approximately 500,000 distinct CDR3 sequences, roughly 26% recorded once. Germline V gene lookup returns CDR1 WSHSY and CDR2 SAAADI. The CDR3 has 12 residues. V gave up 8 bases and J gave up 5 bases, with 12 bases separating them. General study points: Clones with over 20 RNA copies captured over 98% of effector molecules but under 1% of naive ones.

This TCR came from a human donor in good health. Some libraries in this study had Jurkat cell RNA spiked in. The sample consisted of naive CD8+ T cells from blood, with Jurkat cell RNA spiked in. Subset in this sample: FACS-sorted CD8+CD4-CCR7+CD45RA+ naive T cells. This rearrangement joins TRBV10-2 to TRBJ1-1; D perhaps matches TRBD1 (5 bases). CDR3 protein: CASGGWLTEAFF. Written as DNA, the CDR3 is TGCGCCAGCGGGGGGTGGCTTACTGAAGCTTTCTTT.